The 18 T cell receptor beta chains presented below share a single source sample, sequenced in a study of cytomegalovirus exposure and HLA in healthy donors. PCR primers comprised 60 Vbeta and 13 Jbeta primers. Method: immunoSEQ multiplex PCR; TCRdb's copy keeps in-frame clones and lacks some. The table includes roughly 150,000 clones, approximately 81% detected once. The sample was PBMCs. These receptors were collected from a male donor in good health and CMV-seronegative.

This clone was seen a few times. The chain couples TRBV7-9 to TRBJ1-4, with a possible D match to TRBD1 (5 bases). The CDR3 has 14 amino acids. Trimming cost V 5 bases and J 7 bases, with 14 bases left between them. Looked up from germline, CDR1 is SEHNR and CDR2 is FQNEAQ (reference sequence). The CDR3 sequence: CASSEDIVFEKLFF. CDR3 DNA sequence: TGTGCCAGCAGCGAGGACATCGTATTTGAAAAACTGTTTTTT. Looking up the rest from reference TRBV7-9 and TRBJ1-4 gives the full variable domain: DTGVSQNPRHKITKRGQNVTFRCDPISEHNRLYWYRQTLGQGPEFLTYFQNEAQLEKSRLLSDRFSAERPKGSFSTLEIQRTEQGDSAMYLCASSEDIVFEKLFFGSGTQLSVL.

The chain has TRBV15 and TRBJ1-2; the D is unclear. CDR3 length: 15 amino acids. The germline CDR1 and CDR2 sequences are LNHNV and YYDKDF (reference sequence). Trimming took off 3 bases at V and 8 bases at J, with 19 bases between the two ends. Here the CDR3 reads CATSSASGRWEGYTF. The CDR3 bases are TGTGCCACCAGCAGTGCCTCGGGGAGGTGGGAAGGCTACACCTTC.

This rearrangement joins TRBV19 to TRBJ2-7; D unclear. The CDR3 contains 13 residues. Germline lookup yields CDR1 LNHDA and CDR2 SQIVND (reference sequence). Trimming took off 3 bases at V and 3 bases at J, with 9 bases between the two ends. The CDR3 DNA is TGTGCCAGTAGTATTACCGGTAGCTACGAGCAGTACTTC. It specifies CASSITGSYEQYF.

CDR3 bases: TGTGCCAGCAGTTCGGGAGGGGAGACCCAGTACTTC. It codes for CASSSGGETQYF. This rearrangement joins TRBV6-5 to TRBJ2-5, with 8 nucleotides matching TRBD2. The junction had 0 bases not matched to a gene; V was cut back by 4 bases and J by 5 bases. Looked up from germline, CDR1 is MNHEY and CDR2 is SVGAGI. This CDR3 spans 12 amino acids.

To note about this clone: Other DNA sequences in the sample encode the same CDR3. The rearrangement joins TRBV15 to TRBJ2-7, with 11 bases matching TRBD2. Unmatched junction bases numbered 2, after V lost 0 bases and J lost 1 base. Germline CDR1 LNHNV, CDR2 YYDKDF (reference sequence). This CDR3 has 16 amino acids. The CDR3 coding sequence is TGTGCCACCAGCAGAGATCTAGCGGGAGGATCCTACGAGCAGTACTTC. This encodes CATSRDLAGGSYEQYF.

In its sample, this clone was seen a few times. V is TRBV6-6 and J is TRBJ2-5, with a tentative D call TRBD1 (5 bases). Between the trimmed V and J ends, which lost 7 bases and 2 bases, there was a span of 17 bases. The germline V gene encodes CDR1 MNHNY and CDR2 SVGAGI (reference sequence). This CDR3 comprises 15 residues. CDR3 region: CASTDWGRGQETQYF. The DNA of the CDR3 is TGTGCCAGCACCGATTGGGGTAGGGGACAAGAGACCCAGTACTTC.

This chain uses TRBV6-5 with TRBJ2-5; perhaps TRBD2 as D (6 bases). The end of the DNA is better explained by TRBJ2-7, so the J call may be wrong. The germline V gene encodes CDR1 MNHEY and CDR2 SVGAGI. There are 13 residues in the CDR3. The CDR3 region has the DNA TGTGCCAGCAGTTACGACGGGAGTTACGAGCAGTACTTC. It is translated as CASSYDGSYEQYF.

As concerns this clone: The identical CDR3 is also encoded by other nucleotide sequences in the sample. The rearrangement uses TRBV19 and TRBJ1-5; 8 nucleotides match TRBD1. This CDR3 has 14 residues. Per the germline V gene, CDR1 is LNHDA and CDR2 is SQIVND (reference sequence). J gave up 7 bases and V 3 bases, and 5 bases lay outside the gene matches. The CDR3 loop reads CASSIGQGAQPQHF. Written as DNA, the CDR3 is TGTGCCAGTAGTATCGGACAGGGAGCGCAGCCCCAGCATTTT. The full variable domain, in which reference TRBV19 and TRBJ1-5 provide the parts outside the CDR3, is DGGITQSPKYLFRKEGQNVTLSCEQNLNHDAMYWYRQDPGQGLRLIYYSQIVNDFQKGDIAEGYSVSREKKESFPLTVTSAQKNPTAFYLCASSIGQGAQPQHFGDGTRLSIL.

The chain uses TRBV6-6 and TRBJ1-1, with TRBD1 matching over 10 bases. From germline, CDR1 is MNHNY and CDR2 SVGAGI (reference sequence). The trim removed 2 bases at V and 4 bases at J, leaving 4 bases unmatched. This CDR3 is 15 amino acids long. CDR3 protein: CASSYRDRGGTEAFF. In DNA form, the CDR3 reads TGTGCCAGCAGTTACCGGGACAGGGGAGGCACTGAAGCTTTCTTT.

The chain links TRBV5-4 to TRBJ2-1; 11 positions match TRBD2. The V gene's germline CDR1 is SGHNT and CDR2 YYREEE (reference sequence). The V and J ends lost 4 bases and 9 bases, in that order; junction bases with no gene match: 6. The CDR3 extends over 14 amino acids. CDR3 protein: CASSPTSGRGEQFF. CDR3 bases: TGTGCCAGCAGCCCCACTAGCGGGAGAGGTGAGCAGTTCTTC.

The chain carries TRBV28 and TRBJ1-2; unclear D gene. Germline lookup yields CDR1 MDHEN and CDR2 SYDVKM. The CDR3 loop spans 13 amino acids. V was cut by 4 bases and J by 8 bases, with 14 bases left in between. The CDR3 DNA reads TGTGCCAGCAGTTCCCTCCCAGATCGCGGCTACACCTTC. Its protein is CASSSLPDRGYTF.

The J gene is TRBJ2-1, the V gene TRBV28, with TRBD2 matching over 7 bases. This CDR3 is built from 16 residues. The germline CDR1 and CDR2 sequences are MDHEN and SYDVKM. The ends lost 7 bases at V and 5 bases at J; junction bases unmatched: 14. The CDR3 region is CASTVTGGSPNNEQFF. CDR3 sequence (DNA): TGTGCCAGCACCGTGACTGGCGGGAGCCCGAACAATGAGCAGTTCTTC.

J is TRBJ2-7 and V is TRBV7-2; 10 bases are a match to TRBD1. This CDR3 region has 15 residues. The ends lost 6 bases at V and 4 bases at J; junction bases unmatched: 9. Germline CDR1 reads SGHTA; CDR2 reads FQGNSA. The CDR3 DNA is TGTGCCAGCAGTTACCGGGGGACAGGGGAATACGAGCAGTACTTC. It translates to CASSYRGTGEYEQYF.

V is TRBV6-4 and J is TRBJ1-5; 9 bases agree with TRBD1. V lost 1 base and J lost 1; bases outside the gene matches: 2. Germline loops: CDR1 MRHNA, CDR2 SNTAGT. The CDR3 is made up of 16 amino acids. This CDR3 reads CASSDLTGGSNQPQHF. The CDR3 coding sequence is TGTGCCAGCAGTGACTTGACAGGGGGGAGCAATCAGCCCCAGCATTTT.

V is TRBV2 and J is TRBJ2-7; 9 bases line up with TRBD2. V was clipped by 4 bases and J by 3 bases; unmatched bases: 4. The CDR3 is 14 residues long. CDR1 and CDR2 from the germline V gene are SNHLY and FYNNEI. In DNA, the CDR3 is TGTGCCAGCAGTGCCCTAGCGGGAATCTACGAGCAGTACTTC. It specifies CASSALAGIYEQYF.

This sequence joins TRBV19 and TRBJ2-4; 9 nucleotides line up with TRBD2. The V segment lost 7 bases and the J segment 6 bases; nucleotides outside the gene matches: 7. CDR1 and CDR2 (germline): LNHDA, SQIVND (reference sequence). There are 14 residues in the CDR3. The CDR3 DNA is TGTGCCAGTACCTCAGCGGGGGGAGTAAACATTCAGTACTTC. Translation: CASTSAGGVNIQYF. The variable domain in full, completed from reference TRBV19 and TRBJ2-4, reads DGGITQSPKYLFRKEGQNVTLSCEQNLNHDAMYWYRQDPGQGLRLIYYSQIVNDFQKGDIAEGYSVSREKKESFPLTVTSAQKNPTAFYLCASTSAGGVNIQYFGAGTRLSVL.

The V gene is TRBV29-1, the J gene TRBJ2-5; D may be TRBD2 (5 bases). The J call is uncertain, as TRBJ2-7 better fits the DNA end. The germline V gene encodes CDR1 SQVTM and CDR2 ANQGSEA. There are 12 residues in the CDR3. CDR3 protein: CSARAKTYEQYF. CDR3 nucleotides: TGCAGCGCGCGGGCTAAAACCTACGAGCAGTACTTC.

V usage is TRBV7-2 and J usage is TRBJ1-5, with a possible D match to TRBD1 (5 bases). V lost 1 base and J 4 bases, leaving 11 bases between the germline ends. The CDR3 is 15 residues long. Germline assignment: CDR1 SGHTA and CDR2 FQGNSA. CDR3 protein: CASSLDGRGNQPQHF. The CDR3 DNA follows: TGTGCCAGCAGCTTAGACGGGAGGGGTAATCAGCCCCAGCATTTT.